Below are 12 T cell receptor beta chains sequenced from a single sample in a study of PD-1 blockade in mismatch repair-deficient tumors. These TCRs are of unknown antigen specificity. Specified time point: identical approximately nine-day culture without peptide (control). Clones were sequenced by immunoSEQ multiplex PCR, and TCRdb holds only the in-frame ones, with some missing. The table lists over 13,000 clones, 70% to 90% of them singletons. Sequenced material: cells cultured in vitro, taken from a patient treated with pembrolizumab. The receptors derive from an adult with mismatch repair-deficient cancer.

The chain has TRBV6-5 and TRBJ2-6; D is undetermined. This CDR3 region has 12 residues. V lost 6 bases to trimming and J lost 6 bases, with 6 bases between them. CDR1 is MNHEY, CDR2 SVGAGI, per germline. The CDR3 here is CASSSSANVLTF. The CDR3 nucleotides read TGTGCCAGCAGCTCTTCGGCCAACGTCCTGACTTTC.

The chain links TRBV6-5 to TRBJ2-7; 7 bases fit TRBD1. Germline CDR1 MNHEY, CDR2 SVGAGI. The CDR3 is made up of 13 amino acids. J lost 3 bases, V lost 10 bases, and 9 bases had no gene match. The CDR3 bases are TGTGCCACTTACCGGGACAGTGGCTACGAGCAGTACTTC. Encoded protein: CATYRDSGYEQYF.

The rearrangement links TRBV6-6 to TRBJ2-3; D not resolved. The CDR3 consists of 12 residues. Looked up from germline, CDR1 is MNHNY and CDR2 is SVGAGI (reference sequence). V lost 1 base to trimming and J lost 6 bases, with 5 bases between them. The CDR3 sequence: CASSYWADTQYF. The CDR3 DNA sequence: TGTGCCAGCAGTTACTGGGCGGATACGCAGTATTTT.

The rearrangement joins TRBV29-1 to TRBJ2-3; TRBD2 matches at 9 bases. CDR1 and CDR2 (germline): SQVTM, ANQGSEA. The CDR3 loop spans 16 amino acids. V was clipped by 0 bases and J by 3 bases; unmatched bases: 7. The CDR3 loop is CSVEDWASGVTDTQYF. Here the CDR3 DNA reads TGCAGCGTTGAAGACTGGGCTAGCGGGGTGACAGATACGCAGTATTTT.

The table lists this clone with a count of one. This chain uses TRBV19 with TRBJ2-7; D is perhaps TRBD2 (5 bases). V was cut by 6 bases and J by 2 bases, with 20 bases left in between. This CDR3 region has 16 residues. From germline, CDR1 is LNHDA and CDR2 SQIVND (reference sequence). The CDR3 sequence is CASSSGSGAVTYEQYF. CDR3 DNA: TGTGCCAGTAGCTCGGGGAGCGGAGCGGTGACCTACGAGCAGTACTTC.

The chain uses TRBV5-1 and TRBJ2-5, with 7 nucleotides matching TRBD2. The CDR3 length is 15 residues. Germline CDR1 reads SGHRS; CDR2 reads YFSETQ. The junction had 3 bases not matched to a gene; V was cut back by 0 bases and J by 1 base. CDR3 in amino acids: CASSLGAGAQETQYF. The DNA for the CDR3 is TGCGCCAGCAGCTTGGGGGCGGGAGCCCAAGAGACCCAGTACTTC.

The chain has TRBV19 and TRBJ2-3; D call uncertain. Trimming removed 1 base at V and 0 bases at J, with 14 bases between. CDR3 length: 17 residues. Germline assignment: CDR1 LNHDA and CDR2 SQIVND (reference sequence). The CDR3 sequence is CASSIGPPSGSTDTQYF. For the CDR3, the DNA is TGTGCCAGTAGTATAGGCCCCCCCTCCGGGAGCACAGATACGCAGTATTTT.

The rearrangement links TRBV14 to TRBJ2-2, with 10 bases matching TRBD2. The CDR3 loop spans 18 amino acids. Germline CDR1 is SGHDN and CDR2 is FVKESK. After removal of 3 bases from V and 3 bases from J, the junction contained 10 bases not matched to a gene. In nucleotides, the CDR3 is TGTGCCAGCAGCCACCGATCTCGGCTAGCGGGAGACACCGGGGAGCTGTTTTTT. Encoded protein: CASSHRSRLAGDTGELFF.

The V gene is TRBV11-2, the J gene TRBJ2-2; 11 positions match TRBD2. With V trimmed by 6 bases and J by 6 bases, 6 bases remained unmatched. From germline, CDR1 is SGHAT and CDR2 FQNNGV. The length of the CDR3 is 15 residues. The CDR3 DNA reads TGTGCCAGCAGGCCGACTAGCGGGACTTCCGGGGAGCTGTTTTTT. It encodes CASRPTSGTSGELFF.

The genes are TRBV5-1 and TRBJ1-3; D unclear. Germline CDR1 and CDR2: SGHRS and YFSETQ. V was clipped by 0 bases and J by 0 bases, with 7 bases between them. The CDR3 is 15 amino acids. CDR3 coding DNA: TGCGCCAGCAGCTTGGGAACAGCCTCTGGAAACACCATATATTTT. Its translation: CASSLGTASGNTIYF.

The chain links TRBV10-3 to TRBJ2-3; 14 bases match TRBD2. This CDR3 contains 17 residues. In germline, CDR1 is ENHRY, CDR2 SYGVKD. The J segment lost 4 bases and the V segment lost 2 bases, leaving 5 bases of the junction unmatched. The CDR3 DNA sequence: TGTGCCATCAGTGAGCTGACTAGCGGGAGGGCCCCAGATACGCAGTATTTT. The encoded protein is CAISELTSGRAPDTQYF.

This clone was picked up a small number of times. V gene TRBV4-1 combines with J gene TRBJ2-7; D call uncertain. Trimming took 0 bases from V and 0 from J, leaving 3 bases between them. This CDR3 region has 13 residues. Per the germline V gene, CDR1 is MGHRA and CDR2 is YSYEKL. The CDR3 region has the DNA TGCGCCAGCAGCCAAGAGGCCTCCTACGAGCAGTACTTC. Translated: CASSQEASYEQYF.